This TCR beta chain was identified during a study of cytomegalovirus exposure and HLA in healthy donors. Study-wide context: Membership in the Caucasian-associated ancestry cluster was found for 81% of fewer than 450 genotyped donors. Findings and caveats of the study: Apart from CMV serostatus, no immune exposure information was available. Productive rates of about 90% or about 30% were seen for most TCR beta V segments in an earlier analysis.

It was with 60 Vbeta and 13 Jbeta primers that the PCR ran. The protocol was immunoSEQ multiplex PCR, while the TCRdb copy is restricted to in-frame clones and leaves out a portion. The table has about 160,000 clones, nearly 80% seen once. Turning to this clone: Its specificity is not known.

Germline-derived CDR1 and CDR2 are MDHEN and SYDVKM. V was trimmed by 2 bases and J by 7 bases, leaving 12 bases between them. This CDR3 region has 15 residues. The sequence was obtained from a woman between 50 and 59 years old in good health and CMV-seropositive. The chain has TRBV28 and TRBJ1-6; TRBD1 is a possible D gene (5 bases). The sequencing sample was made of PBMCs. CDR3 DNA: TGTGCCAGCAGTTTACGACGGGGGAGGAATTCACCCCTCCACTTT. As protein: CASSLRRGRNSPLHF.